This T cell receptor (beta chain) was sequenced in a study of cytomegalovirus exposure and HLA in healthy donors. As concerns this clone: Antigen specificity is unknown.

Notes on the study in general: It was about 180 TCR beta chains that were listed as cytomegalovirus-associated.

A multiplex PCR was run with 60 Vbeta primers and 13 Jbeta primers. Sequencing was performed with immunoSEQ multiplex PCR; in TCRdb, only in-frame clones are kept and a portion is missing. This sample contains tens of thousands of clones. With V trimmed by 1 base and J by 5 bases, 0 bases remained unmatched. CDR1 is SGHVS and CDR2 is FNYEAQ in the germline V gene. CDR3 size: 13 residues. This chain uses TRBV7-6 with TRBJ2-5; TRBD2 agrees at 8 bases. This receptor was identified in a woman aged 55-70 years in good health and CMV-seronegative. Sequences were obtained from PBMCs. CDR3 residues: CASSLGLAETQYF. The CDR3 DNA reads as TGTGCCAGCAGCTTAGGACTAGCGGAGACCCAGTACTTC.